The present T cell receptor (beta chain) was sequenced within a study of T cell responses to AZD1222 COVID-19 vaccine. General study findings and limits: Spike regions recognized by vaccine-associated CD4 TCRs spanned the protein, led by 160-218 and 743-854. Receipt of two AZD1222 doses was followed by a rise in Spike-specific TCR breadth and depth. Reports indicate that nearly half of spike-specific TCRs are directed at unmutated variant regions. Just a handful of people given AZD1222 tested seropositive at baseline.

V shed 3 bases and J shed 8 bases, with 17 bases lying between them. There are 14 residues in the CDR3. Germline CDR1 and CDR2: GTSNPN and SVGIG (reference sequence). Only in-frame clones appear in the TCRdb table, and some are missing; sequencing was by immunoSEQ multiplex PCR. Altogether some 200,000 clones are present, roughly 90% being singletons, with the ten largest covering 3% to 4%. To note about this clone: Its antigen is unidentified.

This receptor was obtained from an adult who received the AZD1222 COVID-19 vaccine. The sequencing here drew on peripheral blood, taken 28 days after the second AZD1222 dose. The rearrangement uses TRBV30 and TRBJ2-1; D is perhaps TRBD2 (6 bases). This chain's CDR3 is CAWSPGRIPHEQFF. DNA of the CDR3: TGTGCCTGGAGCCCCGGGAGAATCCCCCATGAGCAGTTCTTC.